The 5 T cell receptor beta chains below come from one sample, sequenced in a study of blood T cells in healthy people across ages. Primers used in a second PCR of about 6 to 11 cycles were a sample-barcoded 5' primer and a J-beta primer mix. TCRdb reprocessed the 5' RACE reads with MiXCR, giving one entry per CDR3 protein. The sample lists about 1.4 million distinct CDR3 sequences; 59% were seen once. Sequencing input: blood. The receptors shown here come from a man aged 18 to 29 in good health.

V and J are TRBV12-3 or TRBV12-4 and TRBJ2-3; 7 nucleotides match TRBD2. This CDR3 contains 14 residues. V dropped 6 bases and J dropped 6; count of bases not matched to a gene: 9. The CDR3 is CASRYQGGVDTQYF. The CDR3, as DNA: TGTGCCAGCAGATATCAGGGAGGGGTGGATACGCAGTATTTT.

The gene calls are TRBV3-1 and TRBJ2-7; 8 bases map to TRBD1. CDR1 is LGHDT and CDR2 is YNNKEL in the germline V gene (reference sequence). The CDR3 is 16 amino acids. Trimming removed 5 bases from V and 1 base from J; junction bases left unmatched: 10. The CDR3 here is CASSYLAGGKSYEQYF. The DNA of the CDR3 is TGTGCCAGCAGCTACCTGGCAGGGGGCAAGTCCTACGAGCAGTACTTC.

The CDR3 loop reads CASSSPGHRYNEQFF. In nucleotides, the CDR3 is TGTGCCAGCAGTTCGCCGGGACATAGATACAATGAGCAGTTCTTC. The gene calls are TRBV6-2 or TRBV6-3 and TRBJ2-1; TRBD1 might be the D (6 bases). The germline V and J ends were trimmed by 4 bases and 4 bases, with 14 bases remaining between them. Germline-derived CDR1 and CDR2 are MNHEY and SVGEGT. There are 15 residues in the CDR3.

CDR3 protein: CASSQLGGGYEQYF. Here the CDR3 DNA reads TGTGCCAGCAGCCAACTAGGGGGAGGCTACGAGCAGTACTTC. The J gene is TRBJ2-7, the V gene TRBV7-6, with D perhaps given as TRBD1 or TRBD2 (6 bases each). Germline V lookup: CDR1 SGHVS, CDR2 FNYEAQ. CDR3 length equals 14 residues. V lost 5 bases, J lost 3 bases, and 14 bases lay in between.

J is TRBJ2-2 and V is TRBV29-1; 8 bases line up with TRBD2. Germline CDR1 and CDR2: SQVTM and ANQGSEA. J lost 7 bases, V lost 7 bases, and 11 bases had no gene match. CDR3 length: 14 amino acids. DNA for the CDR3: TGCAGCGCCATAAGCGGGAGTCAAGGCGGGGAGCTGTTTTTT. This gives the protein CSAISGSQGGELFF.